Listed below are T cell receptor beta chains from one sample, sequenced in a study of OX40 agonist ivuxolimab in advanced cancers. TCRdb keeps only in-frame clones here, not all; method: immunoSEQ multiplex PCR. This sample yields 25,000 to 35,000 clones, of which about 80% are seen a single time; 20% to 25% belongs to the top ten. Here the sequenced sample was CD4+ or CD8+ T cells sorted from blood, taken in a trial of the OX40 agonist ivuxolimab. These receptors all come from an adult with an advanced solid tumor such as melanoma, head and neck, liver or kidney cancer. The CDR3 runs from the conserved cysteine through the conserved F or W. Fields, in order: D gene, V gene, clone size, J gene, CDR3 DNA, CDR3 protein. D genes are given only for firm matches. Clone size is not always given. Where it is, it says once, few, many or a class for expanded clones.

>TRBD1|TRBV10-2|-|TRBJ1-5
TGCGCCAGCACTGACAGGGCCCCCAATCAGCCCCAGCATTTT
CASTDRAPNQPQHF
>-|TRBV7-9|-|TRBJ2-2
TGTGCCAGCAGTCAGGGTGGGACCGGGGAGCTGTTTTTT
CASSQGGTGELFF
>TRBD1|TRBV6-5|-|TRBJ1-3
TGTGCCAGCAGTTACTCGGGACAGGGAATTGGAAACACCATATATTTT
CASSYSGQGIGNTIYF
>TRBD1|TRBV2|-|TRBJ1-2
TGTGCCAGCAGGGAACGGACAGGGTTTGGTGGCTACACCTTC
CASRERTGFGGYTF
>-|TRBV4-2|-|TRBJ1-5
TGTGCCAGCAGCCAAGATGCGTATAGCAATCAGCCCCAGCATTTT
CASSQDAYSNQPQHF
>-|TRBV6-6|-|TRBJ1-1
TGTGCCAGCAAACAGTCTATGAACACTGAAGCTTTCTTT
CASKQSMNTEAFF
>-|TRBV11-2|-|TRBJ1-3
TGTGCCAGCAGCCAAGGGACAACTGGAAACACCATATATTTT
CASSQGTTGNTIYF
>-|TRBV18|-|TRBJ1-1
TGTGCCAGCTCACCTCAAAATCAGGGGAACACTGAAGCTTTCTTT
CASSPQNQGNTEAFF
>TRBD2|TRBV9|-|TRBJ2-3
TGTGCCAGCAGCCGATCTAGCGGGGATACAGATACGCAGTATTTT
CASSRSSGDTDTQYF
>-|TRBV5-1|few|TRBJ1-2
TGCGCCAGCAGCTTGGAGACAGGTTCTATGGGTTCTTATGGCTACACCTTC
CASSLETGSMGSYGYTF
>-|TRBV30|-|TRBJ1-6
TGTGCCTGGAGTAAGGGCAACAATTCACCCCTCCACTTT
CAWSKGNNSPLHF
>TRBD2|TRBV7-2|-|TRBJ2-3
TGTGCCAGCAGCTCCCAGTTGACTAGCGGGGGTTTATATACGCAGTATTTT
CASSSQLTSGGLYTQYF
>-|TRBV14|few|TRBJ1-1
TGTGCCAGCAGCCAAGGACCGAGCAGGGGAGGTGAAGCTTTCTTT
CASSQGPSRGGEAFF
>-|TRBV5-5|-|TRBJ2-7
TGTGCCAGCAGGGCGGTTAACTCCTACGAGCAGTACTTC
CASRAVNSYEQYF
>TRBD2|TRBV5-4|-|TRBJ2-1
TGTGCCAGCAGCGCGCCTAGCGGGGGGCGCGACAATGAGCAGTTCTTC
CASSAPSGGRDNEQFF
>TRBD1|TRBV7-3|-|TRBJ2-1
TGTGCCAGCAGCTTGGTCGGGACAGCCCAAACCTCCTACAATGAGCAGTTCTTC
CASSLVGTAQTSYNEQFF
>-|TRBV18|-|TRBJ2-3
TGTGCCAGCTCATCGGCAGATACGCAGTATTTT
CASSSADTQYF
>-|TRBV6-5|-|TRBJ1-1
TGTGCCAGCAGTTTGCTCAAGAACACTGAAGCTTTCTTT
CASSLLKNTEAFF
>-|TRBV5-1|once|TRBJ1-1
TGCGCCAGCAGCTTGGGCCCCACAGGGACTACTGAAGCTTTCTTT
CASSLGPTGTTEAFF
>TRBD1|TRBV5-4|few|TRBJ1-6
TGTGCCAGCAAGGGACAGGGGACCTCACCCCTCCACTTT
CASKGQGTSPLHF
>-|TRBV7-9|-|TRBJ2-2
TGTGCCAGCAGCTCTATAGGGTACACCGGGGAGCTGTTTTTT
CASSSIGYTGELFF
>TRBD1|TRBV19|-|TRBJ1-2
TGTGCCAGTAGTACCCGCACAGGGGGTGGCTACACCTTC
CASSTRTGGGYTF
>-|TRBV19|few|TRBJ1-5
TGTGCCAGTAGTTTTGACAATTCCGGGCCCAAGGGGCCCCAGCATTTT
CASSFDNSGPKGPQHF
>-|TRBV6-5|-|TRBJ1-6
TGTGCCAGCAGTCCCGGGACACGAAATTCACCCCTCCACTTT
CASSPGTRNSPLHF
>-|TRBV30|-|TRBJ1-2
TGTGCCTGGACGGCAGGGACCTATGGCTACACCTTC
CAWTAGTYGYTF
>-|TRBV6-1|-|TRBJ1-5
TGTGCCAGCAGTGAGGTGGCTTATCAGCCCCAGCATTTT
CASSEVAYQPQHF
>-|TRBV1|-|TRBJ1-4
TGCACCAGCAGCCAAGTCGGCTCTCCTCTGGGGGAAAAACTGTTTTTT
CTSSQVGSPLGEKLFF
>-|TRBV9|-|TRBJ2-3
TGTGCCAGCAGCGCCTCAGATACAGATACGCAGTATTTT
CASSASDTDTQYF
>TRBD1|TRBV29-1|-|TRBJ2-5
TGCAGCGTTGAGACAGGGGGGAAGACCCAGTACTTC
CSVETGGKTQYF
>-|TRBV7-9|-|TRBJ2-5
TGTGCCAGCAGCTTAGTGACTAACCAAGAGACCCAGTACTTC
CASSLVTNQETQYF
>TRBD2|TRBV4-1|-|TRBJ2-5
TGCGCCAGCAGCCCAGGGACTAGCGGGGGGGCTCGGGAGACCCAGTACTTC
CASSPGTSGGARETQYF